This T cell receptor beta chain was recovered during a study of cytomegalovirus exposure and HLA in healthy donors. Only a few counts were recorded for this clone. Its antigen is still unknown. Broader study findings: Per published reports, the classifier diagnosed cytomegalovirus status with high specificity and sensitivity. Specific recognition of CMV antigens was confirmed in vitro for a few chains (all CMV-associated). First-cohort TCR clusters tended to co-occur in the approximately 110 validation repertoires, a later analysis found. According to the study, 150 to 200 TCR beta chains were cytomegalovirus-associated.

Produced via immunoSEQ multiplex PCR; TCRdb's table is partial and in-frame only. This sample carries about 120,000 clones, 89% of them seen once, and the ten largest clones take 1.5% to 2.5%. Sequencing was carried out using PBMCs. The receptor comes from a woman in her late teens or twenties in good health and CMV-seronegative.

CDR3 nucleotides: TGTGCCAGCAGTTCAAATTTCGACTCGGATACGCAGTATTTT. Protein sequence: CASSSNFDSDTQYF. This chain links TRBV27 with TRBJ2-3; D gene ambiguous. V dropped 4 bases and J dropped 6 bases, with 14 bases sitting between them. Germline V gives CDR1 MNHEY, CDR2 SMNVEV (reference sequence). The CDR3 is 14 amino acids.